The 32 T cell receptor beta chains in this list originate from one sample, sequenced in a study of OX40 agonist ivuxolimab in advanced cancers. Measured with immunoSEQ multiplex PCR; TCRdb has only the in-frame clones, and not every one. The data contain approximately 70,000 clones, more than 80% of them seen just once; the ten biggest clones take up 0.9% to 1.2%. The sequences come from CD4+ or CD8+ T cells sorted from blood, collected in a trial of the OX40 agonist ivuxolimab. Receptor source: an adult with an advanced solid tumor such as melanoma, head and neck, liver or kidney cancer.

This clone came up a few times. The chain employs TRBV2 and TRBJ2-7; D is undetermined. The CDR3 is made up of 10 amino acids. V shed 4 bases and J shed 3 bases, with 1 base lying between them. CDR1 SNHLY and CDR2 FYNNEI come from the germline V gene. The CDR3 nucleotides read TGTGCCAGCAGTGTCTACGAGCAGTACTTC. It is translated as CASSVYEQYF.

The rearrangement links TRBV5-1 to TRBJ1-1, with 7 bases aligning to TRBD1. The ends lost 3 bases at V and 0 bases at J; junction bases unmatched: 5. The CDR3 contains 15 residues. CDR1 SGHRS and CDR2 YFSETQ come from the germline V gene. The CDR3: CASSWRQGMNTEAFF. CDR3 coding DNA: TGCGCCAGCAGCTGGAGACAGGGAATGAACACTGAAGCTTTCTTT.

This clone was seen repeatedly, ten times or more. The sample carries other DNA sequences with the same CDR3. The V call is TRBV10-3, the J call TRBJ1-3; TRBD1 might be the D (5 bases). CDR1 and CDR2 from the germline V gene are ENHRY and SYGVKD. CDR3 length equals 13 residues. V lost 6 bases and J lost 0, with 6 bases in between. DNA for the CDR3: TGTGCCATCAGAGACAGCTCTGGAAACACCATATATTTT. It encodes CAIRDSSGNTIYF.

The chain recombines TRBV18 with TRBJ2-6; unclear D gene. Looked up from germline, CDR1 is KGHSH and CDR2 is LQKENI. Trimming removed 8 bases from V and 0 bases from J, with 14 bases in between. CDR3 length: 16 residues. The CDR3 bases are TGTGCCAGCCCAGGAGTGGTTCGCTCTGGGGCCAACGTCCTGACTTTC. It translates to CASPGVVRSGANVLTF.

V is TRBV28 and J is TRBJ1-1, with D perhaps matching TRBD1 (5 bases). Germline-derived CDR1 and CDR2 are MDHEN and SYDVKM. Trimming took off 3 bases at V and 7 bases at J, with 12 bases between the two ends. This CDR3 is 13 amino acids long. The CDR3 DNA reads as TGTGCCAGCAGTTTCTTGGGGCGGGGTGAAGCTTTCTTT. It is translated as CASSFLGRGEAFF.

This clone was counted once. The genes are TRBV7-9 and TRBJ2-1; 10 bases line up with TRBD2. Unmatched junction bases numbered 4, after V lost 1 base and J lost 4 bases. Germline CDR1 is SEHNR and CDR2 is FQNEAQ (reference sequence). The CDR3 sequence is 16 residues long. CDR3 nucleotide sequence: TGTGCCAGCAGCTTAGGCCTAGCGGGGGCTTACAATGAGCAGTTCTTC. Amino acids: CASSLGLAGAYNEQFF.

This clone was recorded once. The rearrangement uses TRBV15 and TRBJ2-7, with D perhaps matching TRBD1 or TRBD2 (5 bases each). The CDR3 contains 14 residues. V was clipped by 4 bases and J by 4 bases, with 14 bases between them. Germline CDR1 is LNHNV and CDR2 is YYDKDF (reference sequence). The CDR3 spells CATSTGQAPYEQYF. The CDR3 nucleotides are TGTGCCACCAGCACGGGGCAGGCCCCATACGAGCAGTACTTC.

The chain joins TRBV5-1 to TRBJ2-1; 12 bases match TRBD2. Germline V lookup: CDR1 SGHRS, CDR2 YFSETQ. The CDR3 spans 13 residues. V shed 4 bases and J 8 bases; nucleotides not matched to a gene: 1. The CDR3 sequence: CASSLAGGYEQFF. CDR3 nucleotides: TGCGCCAGCAGCCTAGCGGGGGGGTATGAGCAGTTCTTC.

The chain combines TRBV6-6 with TRBJ1-4, with unresolved D. CDR3 length: 12 residues. Germline assignment: CDR1 MNHNY and CDR2 SVGAGI (reference sequence). Trimming stripped 4 bases from V and 8 bases from J, with 8 bases between. The CDR3 loop is CASSLGTEKLFF. CDR3 sequence (DNA): TGTGCCAGCAGTTTAGGTACCGAAAAACTGTTTTTT.

This clone was detected once. V is TRBV29-1 and J is TRBJ1-4; D gene unclear. Trimming cost V 5 bases and J 3 bases, with 10 bases left between them. The CDR3 spans 13 residues. Germline V gives CDR1 SQVTM, CDR2 ANQGSEA. CDR3 nucleotide sequence: TGCAGCGTTCAAAGGTTCCCTAATGAAAAACTGTTTTTT. Its protein is CSVQRFPNEKLFF.

The DNA for the CDR3 is TGTGCCAGCAGCTTAGACCAGACTAGCGGTTCATCGCCGGGGACCCAGTACTTC. This sequence encodes CASSLDQTSGSSPGTQYF. V is TRBV7-6 and J is TRBJ2-5, with 9 bases fitting TRBD2. CDR1 and CDR2 from the germline V gene are SGHVS and FNYEAQ. The CDR3 is made up of 18 amino acids. Losses at the gene ends were 1 base for V and 7 bases for J; bases not matched to a gene: 16. Full variable domain (remainder filled in from reference TRBV7-6 and TRBJ2-5): GAGVSQSPRYKVTKRGQDVALRCDPISGHVSLYWYRQALGQGPEFLTYFNYEAQQDKSGLPNDRFSAERPEGSISTLTIQRTEQRDSAMYRCASSLDQTSGSSPGTQYFGPGTRLLVL.

The gene calls are TRBV5-1 and TRBJ2-7, with 9 bases matching TRBD2. With 3 bases clipped from V and 3 bases from J, the junction kept 10 bases outside the gene matches. This CDR3 spans 16 amino acids. Per the germline V gene, CDR1 is SGHRS and CDR2 is YFSETQ. For the CDR3, the DNA is TGCGCCAGCAGCTCCGGGGCGGGGGGGGATTACTACGAGCAGTACTTC. The encoded protein is CASSSGAGGDYYEQYF. Drawing the rest from reference TRBV5-1 and TRBJ2-7, the complete variable domain is KAGVTQTPRYLIKTRGQQVTLSCSPISGHRSVSWYQQTPGQGLQFLFEYFSETQRNKGNFPGRFSGRQFSNSRSEMNVSTLELGDSALYLCASSSGAGGDYYEQYFGPGTRLTVT.

The chain is built from TRBV29-1 and TRBJ1-2; 8 bases are shared with TRBD1. Germline V gene lookup returns CDR1 SQVTM and CDR2 ANQGSEA. The J segment lost 8 bases and the V segment lost 1 base, leaving 6 bases of the junction unmatched. The CDR3 extends over 13 amino acids. The CDR3 DNA follows: TGCAGCGTTGAAGTCAGGGGGCGCCGAGGCTACACCTTC. It yields the protein CSVEVRGRRGYTF.

With respect to this clone: This likely comes from a read error, as the CDR3 has no conserved phenylalanine or tryptophan at its end. No DNA is shown, since the ends of the CDR3 on it are uncertain; the CDR3 is the one TCRdb lists. V usage is TRBV6-4 and J usage is TRBJ1-4; TRBD1, the D gene given by the table, was not confirmed from the DNA. The V gene's germline CDR1 is MRHNA and CDR2 SNTAGT. The CDR3 is 8 residues long, ends included. CDR3: CASSGTGR.

This clone appeared a few times. The V call is TRBV16, the J call TRBJ1-1, with D uncertain. This CDR3 comprises 14 residues. Per the germline V gene, CDR1 is KGHSY and CDR2 is FQNENV. Between the trimmed V and J ends, which lost 2 bases and 2 bases, there was a span of 9 bases. CDR3 coding DNA: TGTGCCAGCAGCCAAAAGGGTATAAACACTGAAGCTTTCTTT. This translates into CASSQKGINTEAFF.

The chain links TRBV18 to TRBJ2-3; 11 bases line up with TRBD2. CDR3 length: 16 amino acids. Per the germline V gene, CDR1 is KGHSH and CDR2 is LQKENI. V lost 3 bases to trimming and J lost 1 base; unmatched junction nucleotides: 3. The CDR3 reads CASSPGTSGGTDTQYF. The CDR3 nucleotides read TGTGCCAGCTCACCGGGGACTAGCGGAGGCACAGATACGCAGTATTTT.

The gene calls are TRBV11-2 and TRBJ2-7; D may be TRBD1 (6 bases). This CDR3 is built from 16 residues. V was cut by 5 bases and J by 3 bases, with 20 bases left in between. Germline loops: CDR1 SGHAT, CDR2 FQNNGV. For the CDR3, the DNA is TGTGCCAGCAGCCCACTCTGGGGGCGAACTTTCTACGAGCAGTACTTC. Amino acids: CASSPLWGRTFYEQYF.

V usage is TRBV30 and J usage is TRBJ1-1; D ambiguous. Germline values: CDR1 GTSNPN, CDR2 SVGIG (reference sequence). CDR3 length: 14 amino acids. V was pared by 2 bases and J by 1 base, with 11 bases between. CDR3 amino acids: CAWSMGTGNTEAFF. The CDR3, as DNA: TGTGCCTGGAGTATGGGAACGGGGAACACTGAAGCTTTCTTT. Filled out from reference TRBV30 and TRBJ1-1, the complete variable domain reads SQTIHQWPATLVQPVGSPLSLECTVEGTSNPNLYWYRQAAGRGLQLLFYSVGIGQISSEVPQNLSASRPQDRQFILSSKKLLLSDSGFYLCAWSMGTGNTEAFFGQGTRLTVV.

The chain uses TRBV28 and TRBJ1-5, with D perhaps TRBD1 (6 bases). V shed 4 bases and J shed 4 bases, with 14 bases lying between them. Germline V gene data show CDR1 as MDHEN and CDR2 as SYDVKM. The CDR3 is 15 residues long. The CDR3 here is CASSYPGQGNQPQHF. In nucleotides, the CDR3 is TGTGCCAGCAGTTACCCCGGTCAGGGGAATCAGCCCCAGCATTTT.

The chain carries TRBV6-1 and TRBJ1-3, with D tentatively TRBD1 (5 bases). Germline loops: CDR1 MNHNS, CDR2 SASEGT. The CDR3 runs to 15 residues. With 4 bases removed from V and 3 bases from J, the gap between germline ends came to 13 bases. CDR3 nucleotides: TGTGCCAGCAGTGGAAGGGAAACAGGTGGAAACACCATATATTTT. It yields the protein CASSGRETGGNTIYF.

This chain uses TRBV5-1 with TRBJ2-7; either TRBD1 or TRBD2 may fit D (5 bases each). The CDR3 runs 19 residues. CDR1 is SGHRS and CDR2 is YFSETQ in the germline V gene. Trimming stripped 5 bases from V and 2 bases from J, with 29 bases between. CDR3 bases: TGCGCCAGCAGTGCCCTAGGGTTGGGTACGCGGTGGGACGCCTACGAGCAGTACTTC. Amino acid sequence: CASSALGLGTRWDAYEQYF. The full variable domain, rest sourced from reference TRBV5-1 and TRBJ2-7, is KAGVTQTPRYLIKTRGQQVTLSCSPISGHRSVSWYQQTPGQGLQFLFEYFSETQRNKGNFPGRFSGRQFSNSRSEMNVSTLELGDSALYLCASSALGLGTRWDAYEQYFGPGTRLTVT.

A single count supports this clone. The chain recombines TRBV27 with TRBJ2-7; 8 bases fit TRBD2. This CDR3 has 17 residues. Germline lookup yields CDR1 MNHEY and CDR2 SMNVEV (reference sequence). The V and J ends lost 6 bases and 0 bases, in that order; junction bases with no gene match: 13. The CDR3 region is CASSPRGGERSSYEQYF. The CDR3 bases are TGTGCCAGCAGCCCCCGGGGGGGGGAAAGGAGCTCCTACGAGCAGTACTTC.

The chain uses TRBV5-1 and TRBJ2-7; perhaps TRBD2 as D (6 bases). Germline V gene data show CDR1 as SGHRS and CDR2 as YFSETQ. CDR3 length: 15 amino acids. The V gene lost 0 bases and the J gene lost 7 bases, with 17 bases spanning the gap. The CDR3 bases are TGCGCCAGCAGCTTGGCCGACTCACATGCGGGGGAGCAGTACTTC. Its translation: CASSLADSHAGEQYF.

This chain joins TRBV5-6 and TRBJ1-2, with D maybe TRBD1 (6 bases). Looked up from germline, CDR1 is SGHDT and CDR2 is YYEEEE. The CDR3 spans 15 residues. V lost 0 bases, J lost 4 bases, and 13 bases lay in between. CDR3 sequence reads: CASSLATGSVYGYTF. CDR3 in DNA: TGTGCCAGCAGCTTGGCGACAGGAAGCGTCTATGGCTACACCTTC.

In its sample, this clone was seen once. The chain couples TRBV27 to TRBJ1-2; D is uncertain. V was clipped by 3 bases and J by 4 bases, with 9 bases between them. CDR3 length: 13 residues. Germline V lookup: CDR1 MNHEY, CDR2 SMNVEV (reference sequence). The CDR3 nucleotides read TGTGCCAGCAGTTTTAAGGGAGGCTATGGCTACACCTTC. Protein product: CASSFKGGYGYTF.

The chain joins TRBV5-1 to TRBJ2-7; 12 nucleotides agree with TRBD2. V dropped 5 bases and J dropped 1; count of bases not matched to a gene: 1. Germline CDR1 is SGHRS and CDR2 is YFSETQ. The CDR3 is 14 residues long. The CDR3 sequence: CASRLAGGSYEQYF. For the CDR3, the DNA is TGCGCCAGCAGACTAGCGGGGGGTTCCTACGAGCAGTACTTC. Variable domain in full (rest from reference TRBV5-1 and TRBJ2-7): KAGVTQTPRYLIKTRGQQVTLSCSPISGHRSVSWYQQTPGQGLQFLFEYFSETQRNKGNFPGRFSGRQFSNSRSEMNVSTLELGDSALYLCASRLAGGSYEQYFGPGTRLTVT.

The chain carries TRBV18 and TRBJ2-5; 9 bases are a match to TRBD1. This CDR3 spans 16 amino acids. Germline V gene sequence: CDR1 KGHSH, CDR2 LQKENI. The V and J ends lost 3 bases and 1 base, in that order; junction bases with no gene match: 6. CDR3 sequence (DNA): TGTGCCAGCTCACCGGGGACAGGGATAACCCAAGAGACCCAGTACTTC. Translated, it gives CASSPGTGITQETQYF.

V gene TRBV19 combines with J gene TRBJ1-1; D not resolved. V dropped 4 bases and J dropped 5 bases, with 8 bases sitting between them. The germline CDR1 and CDR2 sequences are LNHDA and SQIVND (reference sequence). The CDR3 loop spans 12 amino acids. The CDR3 DNA reads TGTGCCAGTAGTAGGGCTTGGACTGAAGCTTTCTTT. It encodes CASSRAWTEAFF.

The chain links TRBV10-2 to TRBJ1-6, with D perhaps matching TRBD1 (5 bases). Trimming stripped 1 base from V and 4 bases from J, with 8 bases between. Germline values: CDR1 WSHSY, CDR2 SAAADI. The CDR3 sequence is 15 residues long. The CDR3 DNA reads TGCGCCAGCAGTGAGTTGTCAGGGTATAATTCACCCCTCCACTTT. Its protein product is CASSELSGYNSPLHF.

V gene TRBV7-2 combines with J gene TRBJ2-1; 11 bases line up with TRBD2. Germline loops: CDR1 SGHTA, CDR2 FQGNSA. CDR3 size: 16 residues. V shed 2 bases, J shed 7 bases, and the junction held 7 bases outside the gene matches. CDR3 in DNA: TGTGCCAGCAGCTTATTAGTAGCGGGGGGGACGAATGAGCAGTTCTTC. It codes for CASSLLVAGGTNEQFF.

The chain combines TRBV11-2 with TRBJ2-7; D gene unclear. V dropped 3 bases and J dropped 4 bases, with 16 bases sitting between them. Germline values: CDR1 SGHAT, CDR2 FQNNGV. The length of the CDR3 is 15 residues. In DNA form, the CDR3 reads TGTGCCAGCAGCTTTCCACCACACTTACTTTACGAGCAGTACTTC. Translating gives CASSFPPHLLYEQYF.

The rearrangement joins TRBV19 to TRBJ2-6; TRBD1 aligns across 9 bases. The CDR3 is 18 amino acids. Germline loops: CDR1 LNHDA, CDR2 SQIVND (reference sequence). J gave up 1 base and V 4 bases, and 8 bases lay outside the gene matches. The CDR3 is CASSKPGQGGSGANVLTF. CDR3 in DNA: TGTGCCAGTAGTAAACCGGGACAGGGTGGATCTGGGGCCAACGTCCTGACTTTC.